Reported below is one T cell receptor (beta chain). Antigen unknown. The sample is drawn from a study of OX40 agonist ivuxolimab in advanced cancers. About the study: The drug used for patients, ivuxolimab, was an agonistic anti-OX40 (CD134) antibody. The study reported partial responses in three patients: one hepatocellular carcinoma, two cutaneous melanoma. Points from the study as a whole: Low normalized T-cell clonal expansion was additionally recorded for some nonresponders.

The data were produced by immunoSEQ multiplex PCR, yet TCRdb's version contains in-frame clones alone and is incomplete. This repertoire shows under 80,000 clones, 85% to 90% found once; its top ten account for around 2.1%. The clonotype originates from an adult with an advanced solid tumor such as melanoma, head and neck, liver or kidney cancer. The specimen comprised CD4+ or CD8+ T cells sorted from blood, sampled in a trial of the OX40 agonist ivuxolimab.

The CDR3 spells CASSKSGGTSYNEQFF. The CDR3 nucleotides read TGTGCCAGCAGCAAATCAGGGGGGACCTCCTACAATGAGCAGTTCTTC. The chain recombines TRBV7-2 with TRBJ2-1; D might be TRBD1 (7 bases). Germline values: CDR1 SGHTA, CDR2 FQGNSA. This CDR3 region has 16 residues. With 5 bases removed from V and 0 bases from J, the gap between germline ends came to 14 bases.